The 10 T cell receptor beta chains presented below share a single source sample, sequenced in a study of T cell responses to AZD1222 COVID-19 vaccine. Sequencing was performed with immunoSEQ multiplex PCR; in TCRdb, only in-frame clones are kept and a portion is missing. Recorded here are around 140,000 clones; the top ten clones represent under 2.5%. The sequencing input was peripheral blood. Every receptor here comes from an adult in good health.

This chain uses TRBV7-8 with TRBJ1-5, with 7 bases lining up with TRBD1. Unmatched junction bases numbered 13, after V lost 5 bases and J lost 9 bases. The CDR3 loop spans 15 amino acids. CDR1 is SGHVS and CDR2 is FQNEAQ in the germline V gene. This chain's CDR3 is CASSTRQGPWGPQHF. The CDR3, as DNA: TGTGCCAGCAGCACCCGACAGGGCCCTTGGGGGCCCCAGCATTTT.

The CDR3 protein is CASSSRQYPKENIQYF. CDR3 nucleotides: TGTGCCAGCAGCTCAAGACAGTACCCAAAAGAAAACATTCAGTACTTC. The chain employs TRBV2 and TRBJ2-4; D might be TRBD1 (5 bases). V was shortened by 6 bases and J by 5 bases, with 20 bases between the two germline ends. There are 16 residues in the CDR3. Germline lookup yields CDR1 SNHLY and CDR2 FYNNEI.

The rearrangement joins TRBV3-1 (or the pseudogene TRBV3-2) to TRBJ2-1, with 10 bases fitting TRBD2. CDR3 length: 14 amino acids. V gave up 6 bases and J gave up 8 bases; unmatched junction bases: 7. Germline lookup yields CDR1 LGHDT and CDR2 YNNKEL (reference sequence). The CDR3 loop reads CASSRASGGHEQFF. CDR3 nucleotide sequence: TGTGCCAGCAGTAGGGCTAGCGGGGGCCATGAGCAGTTCTTC.

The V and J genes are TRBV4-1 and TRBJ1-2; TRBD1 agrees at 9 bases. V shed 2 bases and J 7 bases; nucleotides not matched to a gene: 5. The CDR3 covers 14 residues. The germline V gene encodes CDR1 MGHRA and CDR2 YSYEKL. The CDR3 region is CASSQPGTGLGYTF. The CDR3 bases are TGCGCCAGCAGCCAACCCGGGACAGGGCTTGGCTACACCTTC.

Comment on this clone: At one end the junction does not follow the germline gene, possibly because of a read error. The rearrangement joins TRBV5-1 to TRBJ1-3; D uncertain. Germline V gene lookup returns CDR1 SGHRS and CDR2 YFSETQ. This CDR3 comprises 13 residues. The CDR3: CASTLNSGNTIYF. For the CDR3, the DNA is TGCGCCAGCACCTTGAACTCTGGAAACACCATATATTTT.

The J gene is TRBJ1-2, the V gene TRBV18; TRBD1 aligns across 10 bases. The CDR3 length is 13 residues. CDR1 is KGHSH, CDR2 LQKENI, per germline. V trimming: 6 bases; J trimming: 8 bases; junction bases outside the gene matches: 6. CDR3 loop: CASSSGQGSGYTF. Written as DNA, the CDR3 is TGTGCCAGCTCGTCGGGACAGGGGTCCGGCTACACCTTC.

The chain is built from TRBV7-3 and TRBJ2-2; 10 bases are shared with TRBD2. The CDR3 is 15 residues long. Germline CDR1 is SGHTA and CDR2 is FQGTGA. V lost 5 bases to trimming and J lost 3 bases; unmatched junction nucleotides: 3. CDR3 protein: CASSQGLADTGELFF. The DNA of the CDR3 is TGTGCCAGCAGCCAAGGACTAGCGGACACCGGGGAGCTGTTTTTT.

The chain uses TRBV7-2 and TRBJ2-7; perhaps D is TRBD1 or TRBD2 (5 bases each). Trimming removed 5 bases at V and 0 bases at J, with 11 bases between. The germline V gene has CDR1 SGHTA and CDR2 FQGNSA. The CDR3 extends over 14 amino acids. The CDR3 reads CASSGTGSSYEQYF. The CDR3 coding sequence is TGTGCCAGCAGCGGGACGGGGTCCTCCTACGAGCAGTACTTC.

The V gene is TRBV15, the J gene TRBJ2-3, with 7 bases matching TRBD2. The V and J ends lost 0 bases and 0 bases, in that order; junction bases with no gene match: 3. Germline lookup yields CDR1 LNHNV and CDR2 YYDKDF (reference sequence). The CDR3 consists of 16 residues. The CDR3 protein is CATSRDLAASTDTQYF. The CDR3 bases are TGTGCCACCAGCAGAGACCTAGCGGCTAGCACAGATACGCAGTATTTT.

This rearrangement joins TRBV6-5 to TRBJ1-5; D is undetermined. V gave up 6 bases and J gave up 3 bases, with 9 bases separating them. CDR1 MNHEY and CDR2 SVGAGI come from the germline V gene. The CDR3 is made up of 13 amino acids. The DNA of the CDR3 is TGTGCCAGCAGCCAGGTTGTCAATCAGCCCCAGCATTTT. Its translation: CASSQVVNQPQHF.